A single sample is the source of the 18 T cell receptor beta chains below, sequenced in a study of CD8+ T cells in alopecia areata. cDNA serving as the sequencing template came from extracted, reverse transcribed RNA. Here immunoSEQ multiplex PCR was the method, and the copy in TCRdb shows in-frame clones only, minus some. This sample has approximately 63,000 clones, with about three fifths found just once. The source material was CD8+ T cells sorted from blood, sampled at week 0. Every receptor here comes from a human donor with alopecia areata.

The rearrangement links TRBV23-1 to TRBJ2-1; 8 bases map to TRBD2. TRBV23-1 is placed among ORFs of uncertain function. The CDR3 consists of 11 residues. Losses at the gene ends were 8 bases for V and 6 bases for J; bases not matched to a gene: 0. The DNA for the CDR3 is TGCGCCAGCGGGACTAGCAATGAGCAGTTCTTC. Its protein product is CASGTSNEQFF.

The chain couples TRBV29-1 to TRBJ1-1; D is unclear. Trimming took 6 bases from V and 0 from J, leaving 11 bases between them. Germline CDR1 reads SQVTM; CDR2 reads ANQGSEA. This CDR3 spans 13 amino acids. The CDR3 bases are TGCAGCGTGCGGGGAGACTTGAACACTGAAGCTTTCTTT. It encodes CSVRGDLNTEAFF.

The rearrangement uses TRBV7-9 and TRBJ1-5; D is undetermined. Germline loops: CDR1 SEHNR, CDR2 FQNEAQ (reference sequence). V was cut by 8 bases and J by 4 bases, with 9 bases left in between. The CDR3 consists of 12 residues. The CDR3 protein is CASRDENQPQHF. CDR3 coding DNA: TGTGCCAGCCGCGACGAAAATCAGCCCCAGCATTTT. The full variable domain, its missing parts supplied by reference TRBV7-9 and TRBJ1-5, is DTGVSQNPRHKITKRGQNVTFRCDPISEHNRLYWYRQTLGQGPEFLTYFQNEAQLEKSRLLSDRFSAERPKGSFSTLEIQRTEQGDSAMYLCASRDENQPQHFGDGTRLSIL.

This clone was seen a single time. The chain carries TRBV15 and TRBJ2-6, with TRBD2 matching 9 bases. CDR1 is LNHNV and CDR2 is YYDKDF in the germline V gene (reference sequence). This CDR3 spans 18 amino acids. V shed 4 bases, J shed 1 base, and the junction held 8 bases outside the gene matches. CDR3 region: CATSTSGANPSGANVLTF. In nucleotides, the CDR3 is TGTGCCACCAGCACTAGCGGGGCAAACCCGTCTGGGGCCAACGTCCTGACTTTC.

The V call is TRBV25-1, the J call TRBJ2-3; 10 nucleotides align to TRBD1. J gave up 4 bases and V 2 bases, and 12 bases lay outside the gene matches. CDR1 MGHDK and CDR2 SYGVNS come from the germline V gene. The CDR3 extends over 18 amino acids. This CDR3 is CASSEQDAGQGVADTQYF. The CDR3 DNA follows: TGTGCCAGCAGTGAACAAGACGCTGGACAGGGGGTAGCAGATACGCAGTATTTT. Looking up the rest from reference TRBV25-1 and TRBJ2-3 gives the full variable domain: EADIYQTPRYLVIGTGKKITLECSQTMGHDKMYWYQQDPGMELHLIHYSYGVNSTEKGDLSSESTVSRIRTEHFPLTLESARPSHTSQYLCASSEQDAGQGVADTQYFGPGTRLTVL.

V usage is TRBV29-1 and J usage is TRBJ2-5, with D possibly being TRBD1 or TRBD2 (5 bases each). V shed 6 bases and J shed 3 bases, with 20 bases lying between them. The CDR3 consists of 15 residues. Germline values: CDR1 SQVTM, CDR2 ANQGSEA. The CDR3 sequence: CSVAGPGTGKETQYF. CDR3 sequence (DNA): TGCAGCGTGGCTGGTCCCGGGACGGGAAAAGAGACCCAGTACTTC. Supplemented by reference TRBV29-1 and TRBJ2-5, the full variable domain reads SAVISQKPSRDICQRGTSLTIQCQVDSQVTMMFWYRQQPGQSLTLIATANQGSEATYESGFVIDKFPISRPNLTFSTLTVSNMSPEDSSIYLCSVAGPGTGKETQYFGPGTRLLVL.

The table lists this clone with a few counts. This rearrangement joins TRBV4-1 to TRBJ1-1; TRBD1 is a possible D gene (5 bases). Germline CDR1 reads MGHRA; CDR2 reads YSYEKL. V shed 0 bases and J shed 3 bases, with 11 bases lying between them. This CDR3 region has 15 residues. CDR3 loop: CASSQDPRGYTEAFF. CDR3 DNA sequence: TGCGCCAGCAGCCAAGATCCGCGGGGCTACACTGAAGCTTTCTTT.

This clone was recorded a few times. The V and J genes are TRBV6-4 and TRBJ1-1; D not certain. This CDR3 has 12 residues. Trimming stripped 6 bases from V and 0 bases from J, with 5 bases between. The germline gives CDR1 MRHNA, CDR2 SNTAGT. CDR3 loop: CASRSMNTEAFF. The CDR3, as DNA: TGTGCCAGCAGGAGCATGAACACTGAAGCTTTCTTT.

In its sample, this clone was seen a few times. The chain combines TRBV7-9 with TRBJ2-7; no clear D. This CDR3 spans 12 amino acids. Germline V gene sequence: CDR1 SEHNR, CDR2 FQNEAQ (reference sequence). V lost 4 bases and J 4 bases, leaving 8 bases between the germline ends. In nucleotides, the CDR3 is TGTGCCAGCAGCTCTGTAGGGTACGAGCAGTACTTC. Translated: CASSSVGYEQYF.

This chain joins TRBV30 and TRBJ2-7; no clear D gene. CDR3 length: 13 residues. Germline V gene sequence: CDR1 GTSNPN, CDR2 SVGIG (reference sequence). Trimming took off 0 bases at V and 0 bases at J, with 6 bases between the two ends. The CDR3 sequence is CAWSVGSSYEQYF. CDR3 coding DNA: TGTGCCTGGAGTGTCGGTAGCTCCTACGAGCAGTACTTC.

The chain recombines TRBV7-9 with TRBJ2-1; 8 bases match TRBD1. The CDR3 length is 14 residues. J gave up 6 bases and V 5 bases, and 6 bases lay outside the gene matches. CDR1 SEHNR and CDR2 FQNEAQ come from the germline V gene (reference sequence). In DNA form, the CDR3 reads TGTGCCAGCAGCCGACAGGGGTTAGGCAATGAGCAGTTCTTC. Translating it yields CASSRQGLGNEQFF.

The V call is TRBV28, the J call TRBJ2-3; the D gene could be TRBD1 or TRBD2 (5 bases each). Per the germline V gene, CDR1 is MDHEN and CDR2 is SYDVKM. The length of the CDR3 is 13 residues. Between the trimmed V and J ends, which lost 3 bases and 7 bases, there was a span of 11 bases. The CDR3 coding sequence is TGTGCCAGCAGTTTGGGACCCAGTCATACGCAGTATTTT. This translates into CASSLGPSHTQYF. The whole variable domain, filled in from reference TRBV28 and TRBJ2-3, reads DVKVTQSSRYLVKRTGEKVFLECVQDMDHENMFWYRQDPGLGLRLIYFSYDVKMKEKGDIPEGYSVSREKKERFSLILESASTNQTSMYLCASSLGPSHTQYFGPGTRLTVL.

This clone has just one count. In DNA form, the CDR3 reads TGTGCCAGCTTTCCTATGGGACTAGCGGGAGGGAAAGCCTACAATGAGCAGTTCTTC. Translated, it gives CASFPMGLAGGKAYNEQFF. V and J are TRBV2 and TRBJ2-1; TRBD2 matches 16 bases. V shed 8 bases, J shed 2 bases, and the junction held 12 bases outside the gene matches. Germline loops: CDR1 SNHLY, CDR2 FYNNEI. CDR3 length equals 19 residues.

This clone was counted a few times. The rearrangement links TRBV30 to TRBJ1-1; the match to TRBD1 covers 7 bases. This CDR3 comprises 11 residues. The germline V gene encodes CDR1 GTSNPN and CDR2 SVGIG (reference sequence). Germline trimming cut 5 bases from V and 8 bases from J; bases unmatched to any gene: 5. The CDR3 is CAWGDSLEAFF. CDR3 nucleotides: TGTGCCTGGGGGGACAGTCTCGAAGCTTTCTTT.

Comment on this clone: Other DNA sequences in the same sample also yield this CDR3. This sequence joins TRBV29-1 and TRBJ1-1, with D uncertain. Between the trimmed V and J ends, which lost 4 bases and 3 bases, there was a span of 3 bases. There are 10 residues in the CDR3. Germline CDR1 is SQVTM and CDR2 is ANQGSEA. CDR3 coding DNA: TGCAGCGTTGGATACACTGAAGCTTTCTTT. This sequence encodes CSVGYTEAFF.

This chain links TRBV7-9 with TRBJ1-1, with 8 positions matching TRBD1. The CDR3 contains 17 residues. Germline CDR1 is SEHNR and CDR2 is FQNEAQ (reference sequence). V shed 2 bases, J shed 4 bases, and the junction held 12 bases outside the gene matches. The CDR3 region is CASSLNIAGQGGTEAFF. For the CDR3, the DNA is TGTGCCAGCAGCTTAAATATAGCCGGACAGGGAGGCACTGAAGCTTTCTTT.

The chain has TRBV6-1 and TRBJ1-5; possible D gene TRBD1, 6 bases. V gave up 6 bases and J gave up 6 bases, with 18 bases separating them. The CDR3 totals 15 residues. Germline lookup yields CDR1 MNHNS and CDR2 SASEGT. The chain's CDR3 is CASSANRVAAQPQHF. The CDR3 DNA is TGTGCCAGCAGCGCGAACAGGGTGGCGGCTCAGCCCCAGCATTTT.

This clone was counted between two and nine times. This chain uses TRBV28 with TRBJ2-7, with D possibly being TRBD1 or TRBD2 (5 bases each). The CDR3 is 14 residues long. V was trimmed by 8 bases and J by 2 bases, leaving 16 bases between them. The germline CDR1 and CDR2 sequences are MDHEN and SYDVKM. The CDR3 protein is CASGHLGDPYEQYF. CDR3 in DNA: TGTGCCAGCGGCCATCTGGGGGACCCCTACGAGCAGTACTTC.